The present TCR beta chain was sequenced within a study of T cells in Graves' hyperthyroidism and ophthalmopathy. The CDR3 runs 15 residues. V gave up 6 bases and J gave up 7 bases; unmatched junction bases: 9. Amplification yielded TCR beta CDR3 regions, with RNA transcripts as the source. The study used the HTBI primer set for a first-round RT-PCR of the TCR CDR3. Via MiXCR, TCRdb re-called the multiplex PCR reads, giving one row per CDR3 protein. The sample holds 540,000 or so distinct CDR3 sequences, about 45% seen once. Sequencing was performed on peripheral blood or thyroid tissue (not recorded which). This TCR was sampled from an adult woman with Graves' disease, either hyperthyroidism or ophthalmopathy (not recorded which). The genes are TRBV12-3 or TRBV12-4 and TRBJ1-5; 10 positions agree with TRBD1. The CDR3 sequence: CASSRQGAGGQPQHF. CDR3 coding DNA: TGTGCCAGCAGCAGACAGGGGGCTGGGGGCCAGCCCCAGCATTTT.